A selection of T cell receptor beta chains follows, all from one sample in a study of blood T cell repertoires in COVID-19. Here immunoSEQ multiplex PCR was the method, and the copy in TCRdb shows in-frame clones only, minus some. The sample includes about 120,000 clones, more than 75% of them seen just once. Sequencing used peripheral blood. The receptor set was obtained from a man aged 40-49 years with acute or convalescent COVID-19. Each CDR3 is given with its conserved first and last residue. A D gene is named only where the DNA matches it firmly. Size tells how often a clone was seen (once, few, many) or the class of an expanded clone, and some rows leave it out.

D gene | J gene | V gene | clone size | CDR3 DNA | CDR3 protein
TRBD2 | TRBJ2-5 | TRBV10-3 | once | TGTGCCATCAGTGCCGGGGGGGCCCGATTACAACAAGAGACCCAGTACTTC | CAISAGGARLQQETQYF
TRBD2 | TRBJ2-3 | TRBV9 | . | TGTGCCAGCAGCGTAGCCAGCGGGGGGTCCACAGATACGCAGTATTTT | CASSVASGGSTDTQYF
. | TRBJ2-3 | TRBV24-1 | once | TGTGCCACCAGTGGCTCACAAACAGATACGCAGTATTTT | CATSGSQTDTQYF
TRBD2 | TRBJ2-1 | TRBV7-2 | . | TGTGCCAGCAGCTTAGCGGGCGGGGGAGGTGAGCAGTTCTTC | CASSLAGGGGEQFF
TRBD1 | TRBJ1-1 | TRBV6-5 | . | TGTGCCAGCAGTTACCTCGACAGGGCTGAAGCTTTCTTT | CASSYLDRAEAFF
TRBD1 | TRBJ1-3 | TRBV29-1 | . | TGCAGCGTGGCCGGGACAGGGATTTCCTCTGGAAACACCATATATTTT | CSVAGTGISSGNTIYF
. | TRBJ1-1 | TRBV27 | . | TGTGCCAGCAGTTCGGGGGCTGAAGCTTTCTTT | CASSSGAEAFF
. | TRBJ1-5 | TRBV28 | . | TGTGCCAGCAGCCGAGGGGACTACAATCAGCCCCAGCATTTT | CASSRGDYNQPQHF
TRBD2 | TRBJ2-7 | TRBV27 | . | TGTGCCAGCAGCAAAGGGACTAGCGGGGCCGCACCCTTTCCCTACGAGCAGTACTTC | CASSKGTSGAAPFPYEQYF
. | TRBJ1-2 | TRBV25-1 | . | TGTGCCAGCAGTAATTTTAACTATGGCTACATCTTC | CASSNFNYGYIF
TRBD1 | TRBJ2-2 | TRBV5-1 | . | TGCGCCAGCAGCTTGAGGGCACAGGGGGCGAACACCGGGGAGCTGTTTTTT | CASSLRAQGANTGELFF
TRBD1 | TRBJ2-7 | TRBV15 | . | TGTGCCACCAGCAGGTTCGGGACAGGGGGCCTCGAGCAGTACTTC | CATSRFGTGGLEQYF
TRBD1 | TRBJ2-3 | TRBV24-1 | . | TGTGCCACCAGTAGACAGGGGGCAACAGATACGCAGTATTTT | CATSRQGATDTQYF
TRBD1 | TRBJ1-5 | TRBV12-5 | . | TGTGCTAGTGGTCCGGACAGGGGGAATCAGCCCCAGCATTTT | CASGPDRGNQPQHF
. | TRBJ1-1 | TRBV7-3 | . | TGTGCCAGCAGCTCCCGGGAGGCGGGGTACACTGAAGCTTTCTTT | CASSSREAGYTEAFF
TRBD1 | TRBJ2-4 | TRBV4-1 | . | TGCGCCAGCAGCCTACAAACCGGGACAGGGTATGCCATTCAGTACTTC | CASSLQTGTGYAIQYF
TRBD2 | TRBJ2-2 | TRBV19 | . | TGTGCCAGTAGTATGAGCGGGGGAGCGCTCGGGGCCGGGGAGCTGTTTTTT | CASSMSGGALGAGELFF
TRBD1 | TRBJ2-6 | TRBV5-1 | once | TGCGCCAGCAGCTTGGCGAAGGGACAGCCGAGCTCTGGGGCCAACGTCCTGACTTTC | CASSLAKGQPSSGANVLTF
TRBD2 | TRBJ2-3 | TRBV10-3 | many | TGTGCCATCAGTGAATACCTAGCGGGAGCCACTAGCACAGATACGCAGTATTTT | CAISEYLAGATSTDTQYF
TRBD2 | TRBJ2-3 | TRBV7-2 | . | TGTGCCAGCAGCCCCTGGACTAGCGGGGGAGGTACGCAGTATTTT | CASSPWTSGGGTQYF
. | TRBJ1-2 | TRBV9 | . | TGTGCCAGCAGCAAGCGGGACTATGGCTACACCTTC | CASSKRDYGYTF
. | TRBJ1-5 | TRBV10-3 | once | TGTGCCATCAGTGACCCGACAGGAGATAGCAATCAGCCCCAGCATTTT | CAISDPTGDSNQPQHF
TRBD1 | TRBJ1-6 | TRBV4-2 | few | TGTGCCAGCAGCCAGGACCGGGACAGAGGATCCCCCCTCCACTTT | CASSQDRDRGSPLHF
TRBD1 | TRBJ1-5 | TRBV6-2/TRBV6-3 | once | TGTGCCAGCAGTTCAATTGGACAGGGCTTTAGCAATCAGCCCCAGCATTTT | CASSSIGQGFSNQPQHF
TRBD1 | TRBJ1-1 | TRBV5-1 | . | TGCGCCAGCAGCTTTATTACAGGGGTACCCAACACTGAAGCTTTCTTT | CASSFITGVPNTEAFF
TRBD1 | TRBJ2-1 | TRBV27 | . | TGTGCCAGCAGATACCGGGACAGGGGAAACAATGAGCAGTTCTTC | CASRYRDRGNNEQFF
. | TRBJ2-2 | TRBV24-1 | . | TGTGCCACCAGGAGGGCGGGGAACACCGGGGAGCTGTTTTTT | CATRRAGNTGELFF